This T cell receptor beta chain was captured in a study of cytomegalovirus exposure and HLA in healthy donors. Study as a whole: Genetic ancestry analysis placed 81% of the 410 or so donors that were genotyped in the Caucasian-associated cluster. Points from the study as a whole: Rare TCR sequences predominated, though certain public TCRs were found in many donors. Cytomegalovirus-associated status was assigned to 164 TCR beta chains.

As for this clone: The target antigen is unknown.

Vbeta (60) and Jbeta (13) primers were used in the PCR. The assay was immunoSEQ multiplex PCR, and TCRdb's table has in-frame clones only and misses some. The repertoire holds approximately 140,000 clones, with roughly 73% as singletons. After removal of 2 bases from V and 0 bases from J, the junction contained 10 bases not matched to a gene. The CDR3 has 18 residues. Per the germline V gene, CDR1 is MNHEY and CDR2 is SMNVEV (reference sequence). Sequenced material: PBMCs. The chain has TRBV27 and TRBJ2-3, with 8 positions matching TRBD1. This receptor was obtained from a man aged 35-49 years in good health and CMV-seronegative. CDR3 bases: TGTGCCAGCAGTTTAGGCATCCCGCACAGGGGGAGCACAGATACGCAGTATTTT. Translating gives CASSLGIPHRGSTDTQYF.